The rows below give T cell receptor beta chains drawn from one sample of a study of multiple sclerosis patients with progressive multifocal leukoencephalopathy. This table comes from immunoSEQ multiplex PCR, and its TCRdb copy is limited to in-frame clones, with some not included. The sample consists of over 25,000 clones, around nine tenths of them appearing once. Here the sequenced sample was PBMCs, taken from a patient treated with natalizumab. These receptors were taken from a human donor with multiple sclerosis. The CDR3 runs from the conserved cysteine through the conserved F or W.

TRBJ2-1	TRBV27	CASQTFSGDEQFF
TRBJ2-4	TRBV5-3	CARRRNRGLAKNIQYF
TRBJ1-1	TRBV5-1	CASSSEPAEDYEAFF
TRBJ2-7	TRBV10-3	CAISVRGDEQYF
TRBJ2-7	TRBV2	CASSDRPQGPGSYEQYF
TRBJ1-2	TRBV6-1	CALEELANYGYTF
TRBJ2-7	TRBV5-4	CASSGNSARDYEQYF
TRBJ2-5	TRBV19	CASSIPGLAGAETQYF
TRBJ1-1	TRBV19	CASRGLRGMNTEAFF
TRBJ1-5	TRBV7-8	CASSLGQGRNQPQHF
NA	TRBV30	CAWSGTGVSSYEQYF
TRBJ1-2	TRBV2	CASSEASLGRRPYGYTF
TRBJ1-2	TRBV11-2	CASSPVYAEDYGYTF
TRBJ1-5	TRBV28	CASSLLGGDSNQPQHF